The next 19 T cell receptor beta chains were all read from a single sample in a study of cytomegalovirus exposure and HLA in healthy donors. TCRdb keeps only in-frame clones here, not all; method: immunoSEQ multiplex PCR. The data hold 100,000 to 150,000 clones, with 89% observed a single time. Sequencing was done on a sample of PBMCs. Source of these receptors: a woman aged 18-30 years in good health and CMV-seronegative.

The genes are TRBV13 and TRBJ2-5, with D perhaps TRBD1 (6 bases). From germline, CDR1 is PRHDT and CDR2 FYEKMQ (reference sequence). This CDR3 region has 14 residues. Trimming took off 3 bases at V and 5 bases at J, with 13 bases between the two ends. In nucleotides, the CDR3 is TGTGCCAGCAGCTTCGGAACAGGGTTGGAGACCCAGTACTTC. Amino acids: CASSFGTGLETQYF.

The chain couples TRBV30 to TRBJ1-2, with TRBD1 matching 7 bases. V was clipped by 2 bases and J by 2 bases; unmatched bases: 2. CDR3 length: 13 residues. Germline V gene data show CDR1 as GTSNPN and CDR2 as SVGIG (reference sequence). CDR3 bases: TGTGCCTGGAGTCCGGGACAGAACTATGGCTACACCTTC. Translation: CAWSPGQNYGYTF.

The CDR3 DNA is TGTGCCAGCAGCCCTGGGACTAGACCGTTCTTC. Encoded protein: CASSPGTRPFF. The V and J genes are TRBV11-2 and TRBJ2-1, with TRBD2 matching 8 bases. The germline V gene has CDR1 SGHAT and CDR2 FQNNGV. V dropped 5 bases and J dropped 15; count of bases not matched to a gene: 6. CDR3 length: 11 residues. Variable domain in full (rest from reference TRBV11-2 and TRBJ2-1): EAGVAQSPRYKIIEKRQSVAFWCNPISGHATLYWYQQILGQGPKLLIQFQNNGVVDDSQLPKDRFSAERLKGVDSTLKIQPAKLEDSAVYLCASSPGTRPFFGPGTRLTVL.

This chain uses TRBV19 with TRBJ2-1; 11 positions agree with TRBD2. Unmatched junction bases numbered 3, after V lost 5 bases and J lost 3 bases. Germline lookup yields CDR1 LNHDA and CDR2 SQIVND (reference sequence). The CDR3 is made up of 15 amino acids. The CDR3 nucleotides read TGTGCCAGTAGTTCCGGGACTAGCGGCTACAATGAGCAGTTCTTC. It codes for CASSSGTSGYNEQFF.

This chain connects TRBV30 to TRBJ2-7; D might be TRBD2 (5 bases). Germline V gene lookup returns CDR1 GTSNPN and CDR2 SVGIG (reference sequence). Trimming left V 3 bases short and J 6 bases short, with 12 bases between. This CDR3 has 12 amino acids. CDR3 coding DNA: TGTGCCTGGAGAATACTAGGCTCCGAGCAGTACTTC. It yields the protein CAWRILGSEQYF.

This sequence joins TRBV7-6 and TRBJ1-1, with D possibly matching TRBD1 (6 bases). CDR3 length: 13 residues. V was clipped by 6 bases and J by 5 bases, with 13 bases between them. Looked up from germline, CDR1 is SGHVS and CDR2 is FNYEAQ. CDR3 coding DNA: TGTGCCAGCAGTCCCAACAGGGCGACTGAAGCTTTCTTT. Encoded protein: CASSPNRATEAFF.

The chain uses TRBV28 and TRBJ2-7; possible D gene TRBD2, 6 bases. V lost 6 bases to trimming and J lost 5 bases, with 17 bases between them. In germline, CDR1 is MDHEN, CDR2 SYDVKM. The CDR3 sequence is 14 residues long. CDR3 bases: TGTGCCAGCAGCACCCCGACTAGTCTCCACGAGCAGTACTTC. Translation: CASSTPTSLHEQYF. The full variable domain, in which reference TRBV28 and TRBJ2-7 provide the parts outside the CDR3, is DVKVTQSSRYLVKRTGEKVFLECVQDMDHENMFWYRQDPGLGLRLIYFSYDVKMKEKGDIPEGYSVSREKKERFSLILESASTNQTSMYLCASSTPTSLHEQYFGPGTRLTVT.

The V call is TRBV11-3, the J call TRBJ2-1; D perhaps matches TRBD2 (5 bases). Germline CDR1 is SGHNT and CDR2 is YENEEA. This CDR3 region has 16 residues. Trimming left V 4 bases short and J 6 bases short, with 19 bases between. CDR3 nucleotide sequence: TGTGCCAGCAGCTCCCACCCCACTAGTGGCTTCAATGAGCAGTTCTTC. Amino acid sequence: CASSSHPTSGFNEQFF.

The rearrangement links TRBV19 to TRBJ2-7; tentatively, D is TRBD1 (6 bases). Trimming cost V 1 base and J 0 bases, with 10 bases left between them. This CDR3 has 15 residues. Germline-derived CDR1 and CDR2 are LNHDA and SQIVND (reference sequence). CDR3 DNA: TGTGCCAGTAGTATAGCGGACAGCCCCTCCTACGAGCAGTACTTC. It translates to CASSIADSPSYEQYF. The full variable domain, its missing parts supplied by reference TRBV19 and TRBJ2-7, is DGGITQSPKYLFRKEGQNVTLSCEQNLNHDAMYWYRQDPGQGLRLIYYSQIVNDFQKGDIAEGYSVSREKKESFPLTVTSAQKNPTAFYLCASSIADSPSYEQYFGPGTRLTVT.

The V gene is TRBV5-1, the J gene TRBJ2-2; possibly TRBD1 for D (7 bases). The CDR3 sequence is 19 residues long. Germline assignment: CDR1 SGHRS and CDR2 YFSETQ. Between the trimmed V and J ends, which lost 6 bases and 0 bases, there was a span of 24 bases. The CDR3: CASTDPAGGSVSNTGELFF. CDR3 coding DNA: TGCGCCAGCACCGACCCCGCAGGGGGGTCTGTATCGAACACCGGGGAGCTGTTTTTT.

V usage is TRBV28 and J usage is TRBJ2-1, with 8 bases that match TRBD2. Per the germline V gene, CDR1 is MDHEN and CDR2 is SYDVKM. The junction had 6 bases not matched to a gene; V was cut back by 5 bases and J by 6 bases. The CDR3 is 14 amino acids. CDR3 loop: CASSPSRGGNEQFF. The CDR3 region has the DNA TGTGCCAGCAGTCCGTCCCGGGGGGGCAATGAGCAGTTCTTC.

V usage is TRBV5-4 and J usage is TRBJ2-5, with 7 bases aligning to TRBD1. V lost 0 bases to trimming and J lost 2 bases; unmatched junction nucleotides: 1. The CDR3 spans 14 residues. CDR1 SGHNT and CDR2 YYREEE come from the germline V gene (reference sequence). Here the CDR3 reads CASSLVGQQETQYF. In DNA, the CDR3 is TGTGCCAGCAGCTTGGTGGGACAGCAAGAGACCCAGTACTTC.

The chain joins TRBV5-6 to TRBJ1-1; D call uncertain. The CDR3 has 12 residues. Germline V gene lookup returns CDR1 SGHDT and CDR2 YYEEEE. V was pared by 2 bases and J by 5 bases, with 7 bases between. This CDR3 is CASSLIPTEAFF. In DNA form, the CDR3 reads TGTGCCAGCAGCTTAATTCCGACTGAAGCTTTCTTT.

J is TRBJ2-7 and V is TRBV7-9; 10 positions match TRBD2. Germline V gene data show CDR1 as SEHNR and CDR2 as FQNEAQ (reference sequence). Trimming removed 1 base from V and 3 bases from J; junction bases left unmatched: 6. The CDR3 has 16 residues. CDR3 amino acids: CASSLGPSGSDYEQYF. DNA of the CDR3: TGTGCCAGCAGCTTAGGACCTAGCGGGAGTGACTACGAGCAGTACTTC.

This clone was counted only a few times. V usage is TRBV5-1 and J usage is TRBJ2-7; a possible D gene is TRBD1 (6 bases). The CDR3 is made up of 14 amino acids. Looked up from germline, CDR1 is SGHRS and CDR2 is YFSETQ. Deletions cut 2 bases from V and 7 bases from J, with 16 bases between. CDR3 nucleotide sequence: TGCGCCAGCAGCTTTACCCAAGCACAGGGAGAGCAGTACTTC. Translated, it gives CASSFTQAQGEQYF. Looking up the rest from reference TRBV5-1 and TRBJ2-7 gives the full variable domain: KAGVTQTPRYLIKTRGQQVTLSCSPISGHRSVSWYQQTPGQGLQFLFEYFSETQRNKGNFPGRFSGRQFSNSRSEMNVSTLELGDSALYLCASSFTQAQGEQYFGPGTRLTVT.

The J gene is TRBJ2-7, the V gene TRBV30; 8 bases agree with TRBD2. The CDR3 contains 13 residues. Germline loops: CDR1 GTSNPN, CDR2 SVGIG (reference sequence). With 6 bases clipped from V and 1 base from J, the junction kept 5 bases outside the gene matches. CDR3 sequence reads: CACRLALSYEQYF. The CDR3 DNA sequence: TGTGCCTGCAGACTAGCGTTGTCCTACGAGCAGTACTTC.

The CDR3 loop reads CASSETRQGHAKNIQYF. The CDR3 region has the DNA TGTGCCAGCAGTGAAACGCGGCAGGGGCATGCCAAAAACATTCAGTACTTC. This chain connects TRBV2 to TRBJ2-4; D possibly corresponds to TRBD1 (6 bases). The CDR3 runs 17 residues. Germline CDR1 SNHLY, CDR2 FYNNEI. V gave up 2 bases and J gave up 1 base, with 15 bases separating them.

The V gene is TRBV27, the J gene TRBJ1-4, with 10 positions matching TRBD1. Unmatched junction bases numbered 5, after V lost 6 bases and J lost 7 bases. CDR3 length: 14 amino acids. Germline V gives CDR1 MNHEY, CDR2 SMNVEV (reference sequence). The CDR3 loop is CASRLDRGGEKLFF. In DNA, the CDR3 is TGTGCCAGCAGGTTGGACAGGGGGGGTGAAAAACTGTTTTTT.

The J gene is TRBJ2-5, the V gene TRBV13, with TRBD2 matching 7 bases. This CDR3 spans 14 amino acids. J was trimmed by 5 bases and V by 2 bases; bases with no gene match: 5. Germline lookup yields CDR1 PRHDT and CDR2 FYEKMQ (reference sequence). In nucleotides, the CDR3 is TGTGCCAGCAGCTTATGGGCGGGAGAGGAGACCCAGTACTTC. Protein product: CASSLWAGEETQYF.